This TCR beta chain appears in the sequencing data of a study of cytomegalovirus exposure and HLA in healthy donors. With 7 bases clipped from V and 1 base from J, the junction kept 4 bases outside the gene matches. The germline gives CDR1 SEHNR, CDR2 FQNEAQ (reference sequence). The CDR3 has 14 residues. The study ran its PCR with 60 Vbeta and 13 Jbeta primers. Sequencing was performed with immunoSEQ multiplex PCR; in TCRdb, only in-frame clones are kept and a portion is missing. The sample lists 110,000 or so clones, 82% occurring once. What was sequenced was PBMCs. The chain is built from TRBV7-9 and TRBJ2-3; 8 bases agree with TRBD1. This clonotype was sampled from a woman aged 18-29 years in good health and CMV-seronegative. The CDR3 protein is CASNPTGGTDTQYF. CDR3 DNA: TGTGCCAGCAACCCGACAGGGGGCACAGATACGCAGTATTTT.